The 14 T cell receptor beta chains reported below all come from one sample, sequenced in a study of blood T cell repertoires in COVID-19. Only in-frame clones appear in the TCRdb table, and some are missing; sequencing was by immunoSEQ multiplex PCR. The sample shows around 200,000 clones, around four fifths of them seen only once. Sequencing used peripheral blood. Source of these receptors: a woman in her thirties or forties with acute or convalescent COVID-19.

The V gene is TRBV5-1, the J gene TRBJ1-6; D may be TRBD1 (5 bases). The germline V gene encodes CDR1 SGHRS and CDR2 YFSETQ. The germline V and J ends were trimmed by 1 base and 8 bases, with 13 bases remaining between them. CDR3 size: 15 residues. CDR3 DNA: TGCGCCAGCAGCTTGTCACTTGGGGGGGATTCACCCCTCCACTTT. This sequence encodes CASSLSLGGDSPLHF.

This clone appeared a few times. The V and J genes are TRBV4-1 and TRBJ1-3; no reliable D call. Germline CDR1 is MGHRA and CDR2 is YSYEKL. The CDR3 contains 16 residues. V dropped 4 bases and J dropped 0 bases, with 13 bases sitting between them. CDR3 coding DNA: TGCGCCAGCAGCCGGGAAATCGGGGTCTCTGGAAACACCATATATTTT. It codes for CASSREIGVSGNTIYF.

The genes are TRBV7-9 and TRBJ2-3; D remains ambiguous. Trimming removed 5 bases at V and 0 bases at J, with 9 bases between. Germline lookup yields CDR1 SEHNR and CDR2 FQNEAQ (reference sequence). CDR3 size: 14 residues. The CDR3 bases are TGTGCCAGCAGCGTAGGTAGAAGCACAGATACGCAGTATTTT. This codes for CASSVGRSTDTQYF.

The V call is TRBV7-9, the J call TRBJ2-7; TRBD1 matches 10 bases. V lost 4 bases and J lost 4; bases outside the gene matches: 10. The CDR3 contains 16 residues. CDR1 SEHNR and CDR2 FQNEAQ come from the germline V gene (reference sequence). CDR3 in DNA: TGTGCCAGCAGCTCCGGGACAGGGGTAGTGAGGTACGAGCAGTACTTC. Amino acid sequence: CASSSGTGVVRYEQYF.

The chain couples TRBV6-5 to TRBJ1-4; D is possibly TRBD1 (5 bases). Per the germline V gene, CDR1 is MNHEY and CDR2 is SVGAGI. Trimming took 6 bases from V and 7 from J, leaving 12 bases between them. This CDR3 has 13 residues. The CDR3 nucleotides read TGTGCCAGCAGCGCGGGACTTGGTGAAAAACTGTTTTTT. It is translated as CASSAGLGEKLFF.

This clone appeared a single time. V usage is TRBV5-5 and J usage is TRBJ2-3; 8 nucleotides match TRBD1. Trimming cost V 0 bases and J 6 bases; bases outside gene matches: 9. The CDR3 runs 16 residues. Germline CDR1 SGHKS, CDR2 YYEKEE (reference sequence). CDR3 in DNA: TGTGCCAGCAGCTTGGACCTACCGACAGGGGCCGATACGCAGTATTTT. Residues: CASSLDLPTGADTQYF.

The J gene is TRBJ2-1, the V gene TRBV20-1; D ambiguous. Trimming removed 3 bases at V and 1 base at J, with 7 bases between. The CDR3 extends over 13 amino acids. Looked up from germline, CDR1 is DFQATT and CDR2 is SNEGSKA (reference sequence). The CDR3 nucleotides are TGCAGTGCTAGTGCTCAGTCCTACAATGAGCAGTTCTTC. Translated, it gives CSASAQSYNEQFF.

The J gene is TRBJ2-3, the V gene TRBV4-1; 11 nucleotides agree with TRBD2. Per the germline V gene, CDR1 is MGHRA and CDR2 is YSYEKL. After removal of 3 bases from V and 5 bases from J, the junction contained 7 bases not matched to a gene. The CDR3 has 16 amino acids. CDR3 bases: TGCGCCAGCAGCCACCAACTAGCGGGAGCTTTAGATACGCAGTATTTT. Protein: CASSHQLAGALDTQYF.

The chain joins TRBV18 to TRBJ2-7, with a tentative D call TRBD1 (5 bases). V was clipped by 2 bases and J by 1 base, with 9 bases between them. The CDR3 runs 14 residues. In germline, CDR1 is KGHSH, CDR2 LQKENI. In DNA form, the CDR3 reads TGTGCCAGCTCACCAATAGGGGTATCCTACGAGCAGTACTTC. This translates into CASSPIGVSYEQYF. The whole variable domain, filled in from reference TRBV18 and TRBJ2-7, reads NAGVMQNPRHLVRRRGQEARLRCSPMKGHSHVYWYRQLPEEGLKFMVYLQKENIIDESGMPKERFSAEFPKEGPSILRIQQVVRGDSAAYFCASSPIGVSYEQYFGPGTRLTVT.

This clone occurred a few times. This chain uses TRBV3-1 (or the pseudogene TRBV3-2) with TRBJ1-3; a weak D match, TRBD1 (6 bases). This CDR3 comprises 13 residues. V was pared by 4 bases and J by 8 bases, with 12 bases between. Germline-derived CDR1 and CDR2 are LGHDT and YNNKEL (reference sequence). CDR3: CASSPSAGDTIYF. CDR3 nucleotide sequence: TGTGCCAGCAGCCCATCCGCAGGGGACACCATATATTTT.

The chain combines TRBV7-2 with TRBJ2-1, with TRBD2 matching over 11 bases. CDR3 length: 16 amino acids. J was trimmed by 4 bases and V by 2 bases; bases with no gene match: 4. Germline CDR1 SGHTA, CDR2 FQGNSA. DNA of the CDR3: TGTGCCAGCAGCTTAACTAGCGGGGGCGATTACAATGAGCAGTTCTTC. This encodes CASSLTSGGDYNEQFF.

This clone was counted only a few times. The rearrangement links TRBV6-5 to TRBJ2-3, with unresolved D. The CDR3 contains 13 residues. The germline V gene encodes CDR1 MNHEY and CDR2 SVGAGI. The V and J ends lost 6 bases and 0 bases respectively, with 7 bases between them. For the CDR3, the DNA is TGTGCCAGCAGCGGGTTTAGCACAGATACGCAGTATTTT. It translates to CASSGFSTDTQYF.

This chain joins TRBV5-8 and TRBJ2-1; 7 nucleotides line up with TRBD2. The germline gives CDR1 SGHTS, CDR2 YDEGEE. There are 15 residues in the CDR3. J lost 7 bases, V lost 0 bases, and 7 bases had no gene match. CDR3 residues: CASSLGREFRNEQFF. CDR3 nucleotides: TGTGCCAGCAGCTTGGGGCGGGAGTTCAGGAATGAGCAGTTCTTC.

This clone has a handful of counts. The chain uses TRBV7-9 and TRBJ2-1; 10 bases fit TRBD1. The CDR3 consists of 17 residues. Trimming at V came to 3 bases and at J to 2 bases, leaving 7 bases not matched to a gene. The V gene's germline CDR1 is SEHNR and CDR2 FQNEAQ (reference sequence). The CDR3 coding sequence is TGTGCCAGCAGCTTCCCGGGACAGGGGATCCCCTACAATGAGCAGTTCTTC. Translating it yields CASSFPGQGIPYNEQFF.